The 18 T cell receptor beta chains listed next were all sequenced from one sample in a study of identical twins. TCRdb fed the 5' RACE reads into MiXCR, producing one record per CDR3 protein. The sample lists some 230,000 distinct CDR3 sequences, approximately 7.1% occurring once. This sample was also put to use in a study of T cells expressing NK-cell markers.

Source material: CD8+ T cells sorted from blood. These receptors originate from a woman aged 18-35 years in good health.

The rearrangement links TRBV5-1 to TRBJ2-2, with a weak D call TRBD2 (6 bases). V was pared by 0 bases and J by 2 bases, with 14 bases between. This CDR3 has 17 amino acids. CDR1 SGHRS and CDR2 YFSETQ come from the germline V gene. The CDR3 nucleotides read TGCGCCAGCAGCTTGGGGCCGGGACTTGACAACACCGGGGAGCTGTTTTTT. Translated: CASSLGPGLDNTGELFF.

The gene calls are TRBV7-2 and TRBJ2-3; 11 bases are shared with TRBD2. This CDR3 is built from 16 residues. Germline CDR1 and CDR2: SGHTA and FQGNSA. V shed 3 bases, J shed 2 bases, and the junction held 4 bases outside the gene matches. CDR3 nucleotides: TGTGCCAGCAGCTTTAGACTAGCGGGACCCACAGATACGCAGTATTTT. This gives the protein CASSFRLAGPTDTQYF. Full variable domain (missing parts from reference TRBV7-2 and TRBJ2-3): GAGVSQSPSNKVTEKGKDVELRCDPISGHTALYWYRQSLGQGLEFLIYFQGNSAPDKSGLPSDRFSAERTGGSVSTLTIQRTQQEDSAVYLCASSFRLAGPTDTQYFGPGTRLTVL.

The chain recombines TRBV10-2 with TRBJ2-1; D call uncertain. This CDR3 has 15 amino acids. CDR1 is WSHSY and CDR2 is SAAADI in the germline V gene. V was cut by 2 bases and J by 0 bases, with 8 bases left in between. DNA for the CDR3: TGCGCCAGCAGTGAGGGTGGGGACTCCTACAATGAGCAGTTCTTC. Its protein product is CASSEGGDSYNEQFF.

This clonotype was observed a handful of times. The CDR3 sequence: CASSLGGFGYEQYF. The CDR3 DNA follows: TGTGCCAGCAGTCTGGGAGGTTTTGGGTACGAGCAGTACTTC. The chain couples TRBV27 to TRBJ2-7; TRBD2 might be the D (6 bases). With 5 bases removed from V and 4 bases from J, the gap between germline ends came to 15 bases. There are 14 residues in the CDR3. Germline V gene lookup returns CDR1 MNHEY and CDR2 SMNVEV (reference sequence).

CDR3 loop: CASSQSGDTQYF. CDR3 sequence (DNA): TGTGCCAGCAGCCAATCCGGGGATACGCAGTATTTT. The gene calls are TRBV3-1 and TRBJ2-3, with D unresolved. This CDR3 contains 12 residues. With 2 bases removed from V and 6 bases from J, the gap between germline ends came to 6 bases. The germline V gene has CDR1 LGHDT and CDR2 YNNKEL (reference sequence).

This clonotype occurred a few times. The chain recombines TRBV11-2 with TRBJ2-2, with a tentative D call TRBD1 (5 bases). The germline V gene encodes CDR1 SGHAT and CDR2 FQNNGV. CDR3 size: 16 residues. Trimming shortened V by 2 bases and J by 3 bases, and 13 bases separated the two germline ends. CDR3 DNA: TGTGCCAGCAGCTTACAGGGCAGGGCGTACACCGGGGAGCTGTTTTTT. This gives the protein CASSLQGRAYTGELFF.

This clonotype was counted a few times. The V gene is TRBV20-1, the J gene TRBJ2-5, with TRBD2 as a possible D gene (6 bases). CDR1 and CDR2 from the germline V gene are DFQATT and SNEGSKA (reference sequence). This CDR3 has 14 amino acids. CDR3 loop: CSGSGLREMETQYF. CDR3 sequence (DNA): TGCAGCGGGTCTGGTCTACGGGAGATGGAGACCCAGTACTTC.

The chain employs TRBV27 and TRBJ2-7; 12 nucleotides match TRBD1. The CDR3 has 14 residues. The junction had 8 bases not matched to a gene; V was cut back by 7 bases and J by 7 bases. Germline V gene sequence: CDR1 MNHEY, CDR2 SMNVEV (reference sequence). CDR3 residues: CASTVPGQGAEQYF. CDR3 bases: TGTGCCAGCACTGTCCCGGGACAGGGGGCGGAGCAGTACTTC.

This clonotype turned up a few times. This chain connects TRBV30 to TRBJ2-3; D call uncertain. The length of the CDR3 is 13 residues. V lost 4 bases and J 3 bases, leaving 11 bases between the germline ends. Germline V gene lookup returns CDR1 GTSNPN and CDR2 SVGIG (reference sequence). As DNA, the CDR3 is TGTGCCTGGACTTTCCTAGGGACAGATACGCAGTATTTT. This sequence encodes CAWTFLGTDTQYF.

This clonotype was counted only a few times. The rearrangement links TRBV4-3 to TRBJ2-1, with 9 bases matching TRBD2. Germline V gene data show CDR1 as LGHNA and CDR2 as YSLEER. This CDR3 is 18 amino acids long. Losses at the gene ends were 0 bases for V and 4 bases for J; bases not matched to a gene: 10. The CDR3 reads CASSQDPLAGHQYNEQFF. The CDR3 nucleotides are TGCGCCAGCAGCCAAGATCCTCTAGCGGGACACCAATACAATGAGCAGTTCTTC.

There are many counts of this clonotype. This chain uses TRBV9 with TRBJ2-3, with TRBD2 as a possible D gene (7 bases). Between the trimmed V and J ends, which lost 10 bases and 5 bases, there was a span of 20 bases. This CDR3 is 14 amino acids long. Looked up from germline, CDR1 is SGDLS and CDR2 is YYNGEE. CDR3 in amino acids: CASLGGEYGDTQYF. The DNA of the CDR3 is TGTGCCTCTCTAGGGGGGGAATATGGAGATACGCAGTATTTT.

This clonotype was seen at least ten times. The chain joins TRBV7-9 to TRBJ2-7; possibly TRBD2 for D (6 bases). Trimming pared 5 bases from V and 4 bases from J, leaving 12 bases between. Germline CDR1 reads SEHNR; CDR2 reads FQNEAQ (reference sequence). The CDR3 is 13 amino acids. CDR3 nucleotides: TGTGCCAGCAGCCCCGGTCGGGGGTACGAGCAGTACTTC. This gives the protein CASSPGRGYEQYF.

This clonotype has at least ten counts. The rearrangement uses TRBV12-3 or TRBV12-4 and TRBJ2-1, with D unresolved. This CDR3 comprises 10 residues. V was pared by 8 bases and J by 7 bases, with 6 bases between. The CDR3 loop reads CASGNNEQFF. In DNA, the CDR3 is TGTGCCAGCGGGAATAATGAGCAGTTCTTC.

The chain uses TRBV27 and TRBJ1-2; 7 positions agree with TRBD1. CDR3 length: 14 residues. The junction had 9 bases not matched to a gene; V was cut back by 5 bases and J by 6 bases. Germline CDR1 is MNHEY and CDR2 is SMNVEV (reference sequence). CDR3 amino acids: CASSRVRDRDGYTF. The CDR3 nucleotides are TGTGCCAGCAGTAGAGTGAGGGACAGAGATGGCTACACCTTC.

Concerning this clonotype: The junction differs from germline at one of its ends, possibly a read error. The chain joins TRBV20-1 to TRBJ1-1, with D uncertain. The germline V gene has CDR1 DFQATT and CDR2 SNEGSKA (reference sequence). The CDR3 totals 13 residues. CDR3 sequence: CSAVDTTNTAAFF. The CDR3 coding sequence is TGCAGTGCTGTAGACACTACGAACACTGCAGCTTTCTTT.

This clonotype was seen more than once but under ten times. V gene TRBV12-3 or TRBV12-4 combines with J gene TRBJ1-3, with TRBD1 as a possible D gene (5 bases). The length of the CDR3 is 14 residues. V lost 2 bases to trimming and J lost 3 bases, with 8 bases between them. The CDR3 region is CASSLLGVGNTIYF. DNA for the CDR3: TGTGCCAGCAGTTTATTAGGGGTTGGAAACACCATATATTTT.

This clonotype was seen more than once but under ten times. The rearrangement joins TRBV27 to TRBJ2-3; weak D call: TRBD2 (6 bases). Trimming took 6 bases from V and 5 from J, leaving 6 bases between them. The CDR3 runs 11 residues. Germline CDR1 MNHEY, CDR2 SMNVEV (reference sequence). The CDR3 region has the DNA TGTGCCAGCAGAGCGGGAGATACGCAGTATTTT. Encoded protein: CASRAGDTQYF.

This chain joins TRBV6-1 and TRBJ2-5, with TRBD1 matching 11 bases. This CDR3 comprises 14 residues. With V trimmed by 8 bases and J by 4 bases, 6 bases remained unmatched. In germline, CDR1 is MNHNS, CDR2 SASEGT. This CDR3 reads CASYGGTGGETQYF. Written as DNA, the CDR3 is TGTGCCAGCTACGGGGGGACAGGGGGAGAGACCCAGTACTTC.